This TCR beta chain derives from a study of shared clonotypes between healthy human individuals. Study-wide points: The researchers took only blood, and tissue repertoires probably look different.

Comments on this clone: Its antigen is still unknown.

Recent acute infections and vaccinations were absent in the healthy HIV-negative adult donors. CD4+ cells underwent separation, giving CD45RA+ naive and CD45RA-negative memory subsets. Sequencing was performed with immunoSEQ multiplex PCR; in TCRdb, only in-frame clones are kept and a portion is missing. The data show approximately 1.1 million clones, with approximately 80% seen just once and about 0.52% held by the top ten. The sequence came from a man aged 18 to 29 in good health. Some clones in this sample may be carry-over from other donors' samples. The sample comprised memory CD4+ T cells from PBMCs. The sample's subset: CD45RA-negative fraction.

CDR3 in DNA: TGTGCCAGCATCGCAGGAGGGTTTTGGAGTGAGCAGTTCTTC. It is translated as CASIAGGFWSEQFF. The rearrangement joins TRBV28 to TRBJ2-1, with D perhaps matching TRBD2 (6 bases). The CDR3 has 14 amino acids. V lost 7 bases and J lost 9, with 19 bases in between. CDR1 MDHEN and CDR2 SYDVKM come from the germline V gene.